This TCR beta chain was sequenced in a study of T cell changes during pregnancy in multiple sclerosis. Repertoires were generated with immunoSEQ multiplex PCR, while TCRdb's copy carries only in-frame clones and drops some. Altogether approximately 40,000 clones are present, 80% to 95% being singletons, with the ten largest covering more than 0.3%. Sequences were derived from CD4+ T cells from peripheral blood mononuclear cells, sampled in the third trimester of pregnancy. The sequence was collected from a female donor in good health, enrolled as a control in a pregnancy study.

This chain's CDR3 is CATALTRPDTQYF. The CDR3 nucleotides read TGTGCCACGGCCTTGACAAGACCAGATACGCAGTATTTT. The chain recombines TRBV6-5 with TRBJ2-3; D uncertain. Germline V gene sequence: CDR1 MNHEY, CDR2 SVGAGI. V shed 10 bases and J shed 4 bases, with 15 bases lying between them. CDR3 length equals 13 residues.